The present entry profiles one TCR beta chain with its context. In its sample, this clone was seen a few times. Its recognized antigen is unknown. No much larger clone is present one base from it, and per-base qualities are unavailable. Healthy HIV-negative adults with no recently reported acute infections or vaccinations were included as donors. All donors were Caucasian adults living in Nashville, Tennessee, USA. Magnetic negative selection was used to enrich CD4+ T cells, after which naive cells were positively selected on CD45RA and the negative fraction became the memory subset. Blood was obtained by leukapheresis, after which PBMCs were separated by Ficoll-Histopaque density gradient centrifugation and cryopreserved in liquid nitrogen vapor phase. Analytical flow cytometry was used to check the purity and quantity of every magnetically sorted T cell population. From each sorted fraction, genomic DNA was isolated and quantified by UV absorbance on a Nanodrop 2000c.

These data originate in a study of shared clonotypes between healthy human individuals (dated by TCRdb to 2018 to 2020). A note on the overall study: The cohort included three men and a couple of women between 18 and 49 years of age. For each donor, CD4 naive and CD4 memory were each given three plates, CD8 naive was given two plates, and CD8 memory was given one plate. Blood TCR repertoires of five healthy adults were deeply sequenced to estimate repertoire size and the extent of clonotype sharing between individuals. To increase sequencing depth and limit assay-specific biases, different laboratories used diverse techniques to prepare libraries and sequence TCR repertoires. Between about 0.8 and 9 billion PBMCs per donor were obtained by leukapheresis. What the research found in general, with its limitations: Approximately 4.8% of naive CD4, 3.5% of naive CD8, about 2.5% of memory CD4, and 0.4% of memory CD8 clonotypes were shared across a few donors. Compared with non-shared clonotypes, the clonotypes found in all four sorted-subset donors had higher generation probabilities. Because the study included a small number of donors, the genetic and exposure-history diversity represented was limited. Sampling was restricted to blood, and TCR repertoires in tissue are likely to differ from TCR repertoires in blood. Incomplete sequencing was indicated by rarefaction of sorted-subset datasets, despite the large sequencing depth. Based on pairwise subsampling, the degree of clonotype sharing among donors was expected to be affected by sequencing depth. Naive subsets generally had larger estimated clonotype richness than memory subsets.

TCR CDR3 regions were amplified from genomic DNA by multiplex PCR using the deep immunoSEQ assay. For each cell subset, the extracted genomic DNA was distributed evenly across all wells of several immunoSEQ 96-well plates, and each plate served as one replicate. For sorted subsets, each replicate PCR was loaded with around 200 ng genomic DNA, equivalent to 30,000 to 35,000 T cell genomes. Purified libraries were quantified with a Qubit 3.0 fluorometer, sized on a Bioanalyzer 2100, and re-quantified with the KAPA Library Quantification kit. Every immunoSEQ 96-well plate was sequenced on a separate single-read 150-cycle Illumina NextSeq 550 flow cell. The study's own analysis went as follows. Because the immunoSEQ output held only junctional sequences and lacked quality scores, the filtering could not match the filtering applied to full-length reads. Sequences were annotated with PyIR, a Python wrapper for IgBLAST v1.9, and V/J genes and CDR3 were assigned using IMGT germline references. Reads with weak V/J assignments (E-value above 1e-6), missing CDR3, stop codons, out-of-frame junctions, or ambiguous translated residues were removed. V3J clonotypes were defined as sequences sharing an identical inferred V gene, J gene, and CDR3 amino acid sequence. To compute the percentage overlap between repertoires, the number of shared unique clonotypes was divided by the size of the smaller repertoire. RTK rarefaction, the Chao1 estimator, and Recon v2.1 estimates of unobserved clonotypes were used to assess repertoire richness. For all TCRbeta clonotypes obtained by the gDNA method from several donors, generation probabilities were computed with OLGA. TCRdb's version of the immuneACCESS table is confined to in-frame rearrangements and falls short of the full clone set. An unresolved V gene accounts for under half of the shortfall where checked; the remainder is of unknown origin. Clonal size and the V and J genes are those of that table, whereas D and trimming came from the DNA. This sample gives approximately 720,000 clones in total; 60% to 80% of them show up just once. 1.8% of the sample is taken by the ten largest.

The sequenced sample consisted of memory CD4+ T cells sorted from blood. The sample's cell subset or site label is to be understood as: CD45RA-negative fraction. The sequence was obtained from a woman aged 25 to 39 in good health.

The sequenced DNA is TGTGCCAGCAGATCCGGGACAGGGGGCTTTTACAATGAGCAGTTCTTC. It is translated as CASRSGTGGFYNEQFF. Recombination connected TRBV27 to TRBJ2-1, and TRBD1 aligns with 12 junction nucleotides. From a lookup of the germline V gene (reference sequence), CDR1 and CDR2 are MNHEY and SMNVEV. V lost 6 bases and J lost 4 bases, and the count of bases not matched to a germline gene is 7. The CDR3 sequence holds 16 residues, the cysteine and phenylalanine included. CDR3 DNA only is kept here, 48 bases in frame from base 1.